Shown below are 18 T cell receptor beta chains from a single sample sequenced in a study of HIV-infected patients and healthy controls. Alpha and beta constant-region primers primed reverse transcription of around 500 ng RNA. Alpha and beta chain libraries were made separately by chain-specific third strand synthesis with multiplexing indices. TCRdb passed the 5' RACE reads through MiXCR, listing each CDR3 protein once. The table has around 21,000 distinct CDR3 sequences, 8% to 10% seen once. All unsorted peripheral T cells were captured because whole blood was used without fractionation. The sequencing input was blood. Source of these receptors: an adult in good health.

This clonotype has ten or more counts. The chain is built from TRBV12-3 or TRBV12-4 and TRBJ2-6; a possible D gene is TRBD1 (5 bases). V lost 5 bases, J lost 9 bases, and 11 bases lay in between. The CDR3 consists of 13 residues. The CDR3 DNA sequence: TGTGCCAGCAGTCGTGACAGATTCAACGTCCTGACTTTC. Amino acids: CASSRDRFNVLTF.

Judged by abundance, this clonotype is medium-sized (0.01 to 0.1%). The chain has TRBV20-1 and TRBJ2-3, with 12 bases aligning to TRBD2. CDR1 DFQATT and CDR2 SNEGSKA come from the germline V gene (reference sequence). The CDR3 loop spans 20 amino acids. V was pared by 5 bases and J by 6 bases, with 24 bases of the junction left unmatched. The CDR3 nucleotides are TGCAGTGCTCGTCCTCGTTCGACTAGCGGGGGATCAGTGAGTGCTGATACGCAGTATTTT. Protein: CSARPRSTSGGSVSADTQYF.

This clonotype has ten or more counts. CDR3: CASSLLQPATNEKLFF. In DNA form, the CDR3 reads TGTGCCAGCAGCTTATTACAGCCCGCAACTAATGAAAAACTGTTTTTT. This chain connects TRBV7-8 to TRBJ1-4; D gene unclear. Trimming took 2 bases from V and 0 from J, leaving 10 bases between them. Per the germline V gene, CDR1 is SGHVS and CDR2 is FQNEAQ. CDR3 length: 16 residues. Full variable domain (remainder filled in from reference TRBV7-8 and TRBJ1-4): GAGVSQSPRYKVAKRGQDVALRCDPISGHVSLFWYQQALGQGPEFLTYFQNEAQLDKSGLPSDRFFAERPEGSVSTLKIQRTQQEDSAVYLCASSLLQPATNEKLFFGSGTQLSVL.

This clonotype was seen at least ten times. The chain uses TRBV30 and TRBJ1-1; 8 bases match TRBD1. The germline V gene encodes CDR1 GTSNPN and CDR2 SVGIG (reference sequence). V lost 4 bases and J lost 0; bases outside the gene matches: 4. The CDR3 is 14 residues long. CDR3 coding DNA: TGTGCCTGGACTCCAGGGGGCATGAACACTGAAGCTTTCTTT. It encodes CAWTPGGMNTEAFF.

The CDR3: CAWRPSGGTDTQYF. The CDR3 nucleotides are TGTGCCTGGAGGCCTAGCGGGGGCACAGATACGCAGTATTTT. The chain carries TRBV30 and TRBJ2-3; 9 positions agree with TRBD2. Per germline, CDR1 GTSNPN and CDR2 SVGIG (reference sequence). The CDR3 sequence is 14 residues long. The ends lost 3 bases at V and 1 base at J; junction bases unmatched: 2.

This sequence joins TRBV6-5 and TRBJ1-1; no clear D gene. The ends were cut back, 6 bases at V and 0 bases at J, with 8 bases in the middle. Germline V gives CDR1 MNHEY, CDR2 SVGAGI. CDR3 length: 13 amino acids. The CDR3, as DNA: TGTGCCAGCAGGCGGACTGTGAACACTGAAGCTTTCTTT. This sequence encodes CASRRTVNTEAFF.

The chain employs TRBV7-2 and TRBJ2-5; 10 bases fit TRBD1. After removal of 5 bases from V and 5 bases from J, the junction contained 8 bases not matched to a gene. This CDR3 has 15 amino acids. CDR1 and CDR2 (germline): SGHTA, FQGNSA. The CDR3 reads CASSGDRGLGETQYF. The CDR3 region has the DNA TGTGCCAGCAGCGGTGACAGGGGGCTTGGTGAGACCCAGTACTTC. Complete variable domain (other parts from reference TRBV7-2 and TRBJ2-5): GAGVSQSPSNKVTEKGKDVELRCDPISGHTALYWYRQSLGQGLEFLIYFQGNSAPDKSGLPSDRFSAERTGGSVSTLTIQRTQQEDSAVYLCASSGDRGLGETQYFGPGTRLLVL.

The chain carries TRBV20-1 and TRBJ2-7; D is perhaps TRBD2 (6 bases). The V gene lost 4 bases and the J gene lost 12 bases, with 16 bases spanning the gap. The germline V gene encodes CDR1 DFQATT and CDR2 SNEGSKA (reference sequence). The CDR3 has 11 amino acids. The CDR3 spells CSANGGGGLYF. The DNA for the CDR3 is TGCAGTGCTAACGGGGGTGGTGGTCTGTACTTC.

This clonotype has just a few counts. V usage is TRBV3-1 and J usage is TRBJ1-4; D is unclear. V lost 1 base, J lost 0 bases, and 9 bases lay in between. CDR1 is LGHDT and CDR2 is YNNKEL in the germline V gene (reference sequence). This CDR3 comprises 16 residues. The CDR3 is CASSQGAASTNEKLFF. CDR3 nucleotide sequence: TGTGCCAGCAGCCAAGGGGCAGCATCAACTAATGAAAAACTGTTTTTT. The complete variable domain, with remaining parts taken from reference TRBV3-1 and TRBJ1-4, reads DTAVSQTPKYLVTQMGNDKSIKCEQNLGHDTMYWYKQDSKKFLKIMFSYNNKELIINETVPNRFSPKSPDKAHLNLHINSLELGDSAVYFCASSQGAASTNEKLFFGSGTQLSVL.

DNA for the CDR3: TGTGCCAGCAGCAAAGGGACAGGAGCCTACGAGCAGTACTTC. Translated, it gives CASSKGTGAYEQYF. V and J are TRBV7-9 and TRBJ2-7; 8 bases are shared with TRBD1. The V segment lost 5 bases and the J segment 2 bases; nucleotides outside the gene matches: 5. CDR1 is SEHNR and CDR2 is FQNEAQ in the germline V gene (reference sequence). The CDR3 covers 14 residues.

This clonotype was picked up many times. The chain joins TRBV28 to TRBJ1-1; perhaps TRBD1 as D (6 bases). V lost 1 base to trimming and J lost 8 bases, with 17 bases between them. Germline V gene data show CDR1 as MDHEN and CDR2 as SYDVKM. This CDR3 has 15 amino acids. CDR3 residues: CASSLSQQGTVEAFF. CDR3 bases: TGTGCCAGCAGTTTATCCCAACAGGGAACGGTGGAAGCTTTCTTT.

This clonotype was counted at least ten times. This chain connects TRBV29-1 to TRBJ2-7; D call uncertain. Germline values: CDR1 SQVTM, CDR2 ANQGSEA. Trimming stripped 4 bases from V and 6 bases from J, with 13 bases between. This CDR3 has 12 residues. In nucleotides, the CDR3 is TGCAGCGTTGGCCACGGCATGAGCGAGCAGTACTTC. This encodes CSVGHGMSEQYF.

This clonotype was recorded many times. This rearrangement joins TRBV5-1 to TRBJ1-4, with no clear D. Trimming pared 4 bases from V and 2 bases from J, leaving 15 bases between. The CDR3 loop spans 16 amino acids. Germline values: CDR1 SGHRS, CDR2 YFSETQ. CDR3 residues: CASSGDWLGTNEKLFF. For the CDR3, the DNA is TGCGCCAGCAGCGGTGACTGGCTAGGGACTAATGAAAAACTGTTTTTT.

This chain links TRBV29-1 with TRBJ2-5; 14 bases agree with TRBD2. Losses at the gene ends were 7 bases for V and 5 bases for J; bases not matched to a gene: 3. The CDR3 extends over 13 amino acids. Germline V gives CDR1 SQVTM, CDR2 ANQGSEA. This chain's CDR3 is CSARTSGRETQYF. As DNA, the CDR3 is TGCAGCGCCCGGACTAGCGGGAGGGAGACCCAGTACTTC.

There are many counts of this clonotype. The chain carries TRBV12-3 or TRBV12-4 and TRBJ1-2; tentative D call: TRBD1 (5 bases). The CDR3 runs 13 residues. V was trimmed by 3 bases and J by 8 bases, leaving 13 bases between them. The CDR3 coding sequence is TGTGCCAGCAGTTTCATGGAGGGGAACGGCTACACCTTC. This gives the protein CASSFMEGNGYTF.

This clonotype was found many times. CDR3 residues: CASIEGQHTEAFF. The CDR3 region has the DNA TGTGCCAGCATTGAGGGACAGCACACTGAAGCTTTCTTT. This chain joins TRBV28 and TRBJ1-1, with 7 bases lining up with TRBD1. V dropped 7 bases and J dropped 3; count of bases not matched to a gene: 5. The germline CDR1 and CDR2 sequences are MDHEN and SYDVKM. The CDR3 sequence is 13 residues long.

This clonotype has only a few counts. The chain links TRBV7-2 to TRBJ2-2; 9 bases map to TRBD2. The V segment lost 4 bases and the J segment 6 bases; nucleotides outside the gene matches: 3. The CDR3 runs 14 residues. In germline, CDR1 is SGHTA, CDR2 FQGNSA. As DNA, the CDR3 is TGTGCCAGCAGCTACATAGCGGGAGCCGGGGAGCTGTTTTTT. It is translated as CASSYIAGAGELFF. Filled out from reference TRBV7-2 and TRBJ2-2, the complete variable domain reads GAGVSQSPSNKVTEKGKDVELRCDPISGHTALYWYRQSLGQGLEFLIYFQGNSAPDKSGLPSDRFSAERTGGSVSTLTIQRTQQEDSAVYLCASSYIAGAGELFFGEGSRLTVL.

This clonotype was seen many times. The chain uses TRBV28 and TRBJ2-7, with a weak D call TRBD2 (7 bases). The V and J ends lost 8 bases and 6 bases respectively, with 23 bases between them. CDR1 and CDR2 (germline): MDHEN, SYDVKM. CDR3 size: 15 residues. In DNA form, the CDR3 reads TGTGCCAGCGGTAGTTCGCGGGGGCGATCGACCGAGCAGTACTTC. It specifies CASGSSRGRSTEQYF.